The 22 T cell receptor beta chains reported below all come from one sample, sequenced in a study of T cell changes during pregnancy in multiple sclerosis. Libraries were prepared by immunoSEQ multiplex PCR; TCRdb keeps only in-frame clonotypes and omits some of them. The sample lists about 75,000 clones; 80% to 90% were seen once. The input for sequencing was peripheral blood, taken in the first trimester of pregnancy. The receptor set was obtained from a female donor in good health, enrolled as a control in a pregnancy study.

The chain combines TRBV2 with TRBJ1-2; D may be TRBD1 (5 bases). Germline V gene sequence: CDR1 SNHLY, CDR2 FYNNEI. The CDR3 is 15 residues long. Trimming took off 7 bases at V and 2 bases at J, with 17 bases between the two ends. The CDR3 region has the DNA TGTGCCAGCACCTACGGGCAGGGTAGGAACTATGGCTACACCTTC. This translates into CASTYGQGRNYGYTF.

The V gene is TRBV15, the J gene TRBJ1-1, with 8 bases lining up with TRBD1. CDR3 size: 15 residues. V shed 3 bases, J shed 0 bases, and the junction held 3 bases outside the gene matches. From germline, CDR1 is LNHNV and CDR2 YYDKDF (reference sequence). The chain's CDR3 is CATSSRTGLNTEAFF. For the CDR3, the DNA is TGTGCCACCAGCAGCCGGACAGGGTTGAACACTGAAGCTTTCTTT.

This clone was seen only a few times. The rearrangement uses TRBV5-6 and TRBJ1-2, with D possibly being TRBD1 (6 bases). The CDR3 contains 14 residues. V gave up 2 bases and J gave up 5 bases, with 13 bases separating them. Per the germline V gene, CDR1 is SGHDT and CDR2 is YYEEEE. CDR3 residues: CASSFLGAGYGYTF. The CDR3 nucleotides read TGTGCCAGCAGCTTTTTGGGGGCCGGATATGGCTACACCTTC.

V and J are TRBV2 and TRBJ1-2, with D uncertain. V shed 8 bases and J shed 4 bases, with 8 bases lying between them. The germline CDR1 and CDR2 sequences are SNHLY and FYNNEI. This CDR3 contains 11 residues. The CDR3 coding sequence is TGTGCCAGCCGGGATCCCTATGGCTACACCTTC. Its translation is CASRDPYGYTF.

V is TRBV5-1 and J is TRBJ2-5; perhaps TRBD1 as D (5 bases). V gave up 1 base and J gave up 5 bases, with 9 bases separating them. Germline assignment: CDR1 SGHRS and CDR2 YFSETQ. This CDR3 is built from 13 residues. The CDR3 region is CASSLRGLETQYF. CDR3 nucleotides: TGCGCCAGCAGCTTGAGGGGCCTGGAGACCCAGTACTTC.

This clone was detected once. The chain employs TRBV5-1 and TRBJ2-7; TRBD1 aligns across 7 bases. Germline-derived CDR1 and CDR2 are SGHRS and YFSETQ. Losses at the gene ends were 6 bases for V and 1 base for J; bases not matched to a gene: 7. This CDR3 contains 14 residues. As DNA, the CDR3 is TGCGCCAGCACCCGAGGGGACAGATCCTACGAGCAGTACTTC. Translated, it gives CASTRGDRSYEQYF.

The V call is TRBV15, the J call TRBJ1-5; the D is unclear. The V gene lost 0 bases and the J gene lost 0 bases, with 9 bases spanning the gap. The germline V gene has CDR1 LNHNV and CDR2 YYDKDF (reference sequence). The CDR3 sequence is 16 residues long. This chain's CDR3 is CATSREIPVSNQPQHF. The DNA of the CDR3 is TGTGCCACCAGCAGAGAGATCCCGGTTAGCAATCAGCCCCAGCATTTT.

This chain joins TRBV6-6 and TRBJ2-1; tentatively, D is TRBD1 (5 bases). This CDR3 comprises 14 residues. Germline assignment: CDR1 MNHNY and CDR2 SVGAGI (reference sequence). V lost 5 bases, J lost 5 bases, and 13 bases lay in between. The CDR3 nucleotides are TGTGCCAGCAGTAAAATGACAGCGAACAATGAGCAGTTCTTC. It encodes CASSKMTANNEQFF.

The chain joins TRBV6-5 to TRBJ2-7; D perhaps matches TRBD2 (6 bases). V lost 0 bases, J lost 3 bases, and 9 bases lay in between. This CDR3 has 14 amino acids. Germline-derived CDR1 and CDR2 are MNHEY and SVGAGI. The CDR3 is CASSYSGGFYEQYF. The CDR3 DNA is TGTGCCAGCAGTTACTCGGGAGGCTTCTACGAGCAGTACTTC.

The rearrangement links TRBV6-6 to TRBJ1-4; 7 nucleotides align to TRBD1. J gave up 4 bases and V 6 bases, and 8 bases lay outside the gene matches. Per the germline V gene, CDR1 is MNHNY and CDR2 is SVGAGI (reference sequence). This CDR3 spans 15 amino acids. In DNA form, the CDR3 reads TGTGCCAGCAGCCCTAGGGACAGTGTTAATGAAAAACTGTTTTTT. Its protein product is CASSPRDSVNEKLFF.

The chain couples TRBV5-1 to TRBJ1-2, with 11 nucleotides matching TRBD1. V lost 4 bases and J lost 2; bases outside the gene matches: 4. This CDR3 is 15 amino acids long. Per the germline V gene, CDR1 is SGHRS and CDR2 is YFSETQ. CDR3 DNA sequence: TGCGCCAGCAGCGGTGGACAGGGGGCGAACTATGGCTACACCTTC. It specifies CASSGGQGANYGYTF.

The chain combines TRBV7-2 with TRBJ1-2, with TRBD1 matching 8 bases. With V trimmed by 5 bases and J by 7 bases, 3 bases remained unmatched. The CDR3 runs to 12 residues. CDR1 and CDR2 (germline): SGHTA, FQGNSA. DNA of the CDR3: TGTGCCAGCAGCGCAGGGGGCCCTGGCTACACCTTC. It specifies CASSAGGPGYTF.

The chain carries TRBV19 and TRBJ1-6, with D maybe TRBD1 (6 bases). Germline V gives CDR1 LNHDA, CDR2 SQIVND (reference sequence). Trimming removed 5 bases from V and 7 bases from J, with 18 bases in between. The CDR3 extends over 16 amino acids. CDR3 loop: CASSPRRTDFNSPLHF. CDR3 nucleotide sequence: TGTGCCAGTAGTCCCCGCCGGACAGATTTCAATTCACCCCTCCACTTT.

CDR3 amino acids: CASSLGVHNEQFF. The CDR3 coding sequence is TGTGCCAGCAGCTTGGGAGTTCACAATGAGCAGTTCTTC. The V gene is TRBV11-2, the J gene TRBJ2-1; D perhaps matches TRBD2 (5 bases). The germline V gene encodes CDR1 SGHAT and CDR2 FQNNGV. The CDR3 covers 13 residues. The V end was cut by 3 bases, the J end by 5 bases, with 8 bases between.

The V gene is TRBV5-1, the J gene TRBJ2-3, with a possible D match to TRBD2 (5 bases). V lost 0 bases and J lost 1, with 9 bases in between. Germline CDR1 and CDR2: SGHRS and YFSETQ. The CDR3 consists of 15 residues. The CDR3 spells CASSLVAEGTDTQYF. CDR3 coding DNA: TGCGCCAGCAGCTTGGTGGCGGAGGGCACAGATACGCAGTATTTT. The full variable domain, with the rest looked up from reference TRBV5-1 and TRBJ2-3, is KAGVTQTPRYLIKTRGQQVTLSCSPISGHRSVSWYQQTPGQGLQFLFEYFSETQRNKGNFPGRFSGRQFSNSRSEMNVSTLELGDSALYLCASSLVAEGTDTQYFGPGTRLTVL.

The rearrangement links TRBV25-1 to TRBJ2-7; 11 bases align to TRBD1. The germline V gene has CDR1 MGHDK and CDR2 SYGVNS. The CDR3 has 16 amino acids. The ends lost 3 bases at V and 2 bases at J; junction bases unmatched: 6. The chain's CDR3 is CASSDGPGQGAYEQYF. CDR3 bases: TGTGCCAGCAGTGATGGACCGGGACAGGGGGCCTACGAGCAGTACTTC.

This chain joins TRBV6-5 and TRBJ1-5; 8 bases fit TRBD1. This CDR3 is built from 14 residues. The J segment lost 2 bases and the V segment lost 7 bases, leaving 4 bases of the junction unmatched. Looked up from germline, CDR1 is MNHEY and CDR2 is SVGAGI. The CDR3 here is CASTTTGGNQPQHF. In DNA, the CDR3 is TGTGCCAGCACCACGACAGGGGGCAATCAGCCCCAGCATTTT.

The chain is built from TRBV7-9 and TRBJ1-1, with 7 bases fitting TRBD1. The germline V gene encodes CDR1 SEHNR and CDR2 FQNEAQ (reference sequence). J gave up 1 base and V 4 bases, and 6 bases lay outside the gene matches. The CDR3 extends over 15 amino acids. This CDR3 is CASSWGDRENTEAFF. In nucleotides, the CDR3 is TGTGCCAGCAGCTGGGGGGACAGAGAGAACACTGAAGCTTTCTTT.

The chain couples TRBV6-1 to TRBJ1-1, with 11 bases identical to TRBD1. After removal of 6 bases from V and 10 bases from J, the junction contained 7 bases not matched to a gene. The CDR3 has 13 residues. CDR1 and CDR2 from the germline V gene are MNHNS and SASEGT. The CDR3 protein is CASSADRGPRAFF. In DNA, the CDR3 is TGTGCCAGCAGCGCGGACAGGGGGCCCCGAGCTTTCTTT.

The gene calls are TRBV11-2 and TRBJ1-2; a weak D match, TRBD1 (5 bases). This CDR3 comprises 14 residues. The germline V gene has CDR1 SGHAT and CDR2 FQNNGV. V shed 5 bases and J shed 7 bases, with 17 bases lying between them. The DNA for the CDR3 is TGTGCCAGCAGCCCCCCGGGCAGGGTAACTGGCTACACCTTC. As protein: CASSPPGRVTGYTF.

This chain connects TRBV28 to TRBJ1-1; possible D gene TRBD1, 5 bases. The germline V gene encodes CDR1 MDHEN and CDR2 SYDVKM. V gave up 3 bases and J gave up 2 bases, with 10 bases separating them. The CDR3 length is 14 residues. The CDR3 spells CASSFWGDNTEAFF. The CDR3 DNA follows: TGTGCCAGCAGTTTTTGGGGCGACAACACTGAAGCTTTCTTT.

This chain connects TRBV5-1 to TRBJ1-1, with D hard to call. The CDR3 runs to 15 residues. V was pared by 2 bases and J by 0 bases, with 11 bases between. The germline gives CDR1 SGHRS, CDR2 YFSETQ. The DNA for the CDR3 is TGCGCCAGCAGCTTAGCCGGGTCTATGAACACTGAAGCTTTCTTT. This encodes CASSLAGSMNTEAFF.